The clone carrying this T cell receptor beta chain was observed once. CD8+ and CD4+ T cells from blood underwent TCR beta sequencing. The controls, all healthy donors, were matched for age and sex. Negative isolation was used for CD8+ and CD4+ T cells, and FACS enrichment was applied to TEMRA cells. The CDR3 is made up of 16 amino acids. Trimming removed 2 bases from V and 0 bases from J, with 13 bases in between. The sample originates from a study of CD8 T cells in Susac syndrome. cDNA came from around 0.5 to 1 ug RNA primed by random hexamers. The CDR3 of TCR beta was amplified by immunoSEQ multiplex PCR across 54 Vbeta and 13 Jbeta. TCRdb itself ran the immunoSEQ multiplex PCR reads through MiXCR, one entry per CDR3 protein. The data contain 110,000 or so distinct CDR3 sequences, 90% to 98% of them seen just once; the ten biggest clones take up about 0.095%.

Source material: CD4+ T cells from PBMCs. The source of this sequence is a human donor in good health. The gene calls are TRBV23-1 and TRBJ2-5, with a possible D match to TRBD1 (5 bases). TRBV23-1 belongs to the ORF category, with a function that is uncertain. The CDR3 is CASSQGAPSYQETQYF. The CDR3, as DNA: TGCGCCAGCAGTCAAGGGGCGCCTTCGTACCAAGAGACCCAGTACTTC.